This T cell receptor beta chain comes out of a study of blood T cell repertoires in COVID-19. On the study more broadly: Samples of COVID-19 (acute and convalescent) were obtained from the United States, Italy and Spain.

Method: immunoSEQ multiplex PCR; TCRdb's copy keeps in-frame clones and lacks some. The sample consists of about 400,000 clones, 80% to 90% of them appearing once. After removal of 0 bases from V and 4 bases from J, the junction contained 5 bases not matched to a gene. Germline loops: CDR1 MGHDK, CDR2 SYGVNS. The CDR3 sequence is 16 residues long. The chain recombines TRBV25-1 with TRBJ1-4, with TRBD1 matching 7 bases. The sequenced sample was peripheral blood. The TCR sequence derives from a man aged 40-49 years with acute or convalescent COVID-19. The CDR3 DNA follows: TGTGCCAGCAGTGAATACCCCGGGACAGTTAATGAAAAACTGTTTTTT. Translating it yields CASSEYPGTVNEKLFF.